This entry lists 18 T cell receptor beta chains sequenced from one sample in a study of blood T cell repertoires in COVID-19. Assay: immunoSEQ multiplex PCR; the TCRdb copy retains only in-frame clones and omits some. The sample has about 200,000 clones, around 86% seen once; the top ten hold about 6%. What was sequenced was PBMCs or T cells enriched from blood (not recorded which). Receptors were obtained from a man aged 40-49 years with acute COVID-19.

The chain recombines TRBV24-1 with TRBJ1-3; D not resolved. The CDR3 has 15 amino acids. The V gene lost 7 bases and the J gene lost 0 bases, with 12 bases spanning the gap. CDR1 is KGHDR, CDR2 SFDVKD, per germline. CDR3 region: CATRADGSSGNTIYF. The CDR3 coding sequence is TGTGCCACCAGGGCGGACGGGAGCTCTGGAAACACCATATATTTT.

This clone was observed once. The chain recombines TRBV7-7 with TRBJ2-5; possible D gene TRBD1, 6 bases. The germline V gene encodes CDR1 SSHAT and CDR2 FNYEAQ (reference sequence). The CDR3 extends over 13 amino acids. Between the trimmed V and J ends, which lost 6 bases and 3 bases, there was a span of 11 bases. The CDR3 bases are TGTGCCAGCAGTCTGGGGGCGGAAGAGACCCAGTACTTC. It is translated as CASSLGAEETQYF.

The gene calls are TRBV19 and TRBJ1-2; D might be TRBD1 (6 bases). Looked up from germline, CDR1 is LNHDA and CDR2 is SQIVND (reference sequence). Deletions cut 5 bases from V and 8 bases from J, with 12 bases between. This CDR3 is built from 12 residues. CDR3 DNA: TGTGCCAGTAGTCCAGGGGATAGGGGCTACACCTTC. It translates to CASSPGDRGYTF.

V is TRBV5-5 and J is TRBJ1-6, with D hard to call. Deletions cut 2 bases from V and 9 bases from J, with 9 bases between. There are 13 residues in the CDR3. Per the germline V gene, CDR1 is SGHKS and CDR2 is YYEKEE (reference sequence). CDR3 sequence (DNA): TGTGCCAGCAGCTTCGAGCGAGGTTCACCCCTCCACTTT. This codes for CASSFERGSPLHF.

The table lists this clone with a count of one. The chain couples TRBV5-6 to TRBJ1-2; D gene uncertain. The CDR3 runs 12 residues. Germline CDR1 and CDR2: SGHDT and YYEEEE. Trimming shortened V by 4 bases and J by 6 bases, and 10 bases separated the two germline ends. This chain's CDR3 is CASSTRGNGYTF. The CDR3 bases are TGTGCCAGCAGCACCCGGGGTAATGGCTACACCTTC.

The rearrangement joins TRBV19 to TRBJ1-6, with D unresolved. The CDR3 has 14 residues. The V gene's germline CDR1 is LNHDA and CDR2 SQIVND (reference sequence). Trimming shortened V by 3 bases and J by 5 bases, and 8 bases separated the two germline ends. The DNA for the CDR3 is TGTGCCAGTAGTATCACAGAGAATAATTCACCCCTCCACTTT. This translates into CASSITENNSPLHF.

This clone came up once. The rearrangement uses TRBV2 and TRBJ1-5; perhaps TRBD1 as D (5 bases). CDR1 is SNHLY and CDR2 is FYNNEI in the germline V gene. The V end lost 8 bases, the J end lost 11 bases, and 19 bases lay between the germline ends. This CDR3 has 13 amino acids. The CDR3 DNA reads as TGTGCCAGCGAAGCACAGGCCTCCGGATCCCAGCATTTT. Protein: CASEAQASGSQHF.

The chain is built from TRBV25-1 and TRBJ2-2, with TRBD2 matching over 8 bases. Trimming cost V 6 bases and J 3 bases; bases outside gene matches: 3. Germline CDR1 and CDR2: MGHDK and SYGVNS. The CDR3 sequence is 14 residues long. CDR3 sequence reads: CASRSGSDTGELFF. The DNA for the CDR3 is TGTGCCAGCAGAAGCGGGAGCGACACCGGGGAGCTGTTTTTT.

V gene TRBV14 combines with J gene TRBJ2-1, with D unresolved. This CDR3 is built from 15 residues. The germline V gene encodes CDR1 SGHDN and CDR2 FVKESK. V was pared by 0 bases and J by 2 bases, with 8 bases between. This chain's CDR3 is CASSQDWPTYNEQFF. The CDR3 DNA is TGTGCCAGCAGCCAAGATTGGCCAACCTACAATGAGCAGTTCTTC.

The V and J genes are TRBV7-7 and TRBJ2-5, with TRBD2 as a possible D gene (5 bases). This CDR3 is built from 15 residues. Per germline, CDR1 SSHAT and CDR2 FNYEAQ (reference sequence). The V end was cut by 1 base, the J end by 5 bases, with 14 bases between. In DNA, the CDR3 is TGTGCCAGCAGCTTAGGTTTCAGCGGAAGGGAGACCCAGTACTTC. This gives the protein CASSLGFSGRETQYF.

This clone was picked up a small number of times. The CDR3 bases are TGCGCCAGCAGCTTTGAGAGGGAGACCCAGTACTTC. Translated, it gives CASSFERETQYF. This chain connects TRBV5-1 to TRBJ2-5; no reliable D call. The length of the CDR3 is 12 residues. V lost 2 bases and J 5 bases, leaving 7 bases between the germline ends. Germline-derived CDR1 and CDR2 are SGHRS and YFSETQ. Full variable domain (outside the CDR3, taken from reference TRBV5-1 and TRBJ2-5): KAGVTQTPRYLIKTRGQQVTLSCSPISGHRSVSWYQQTPGQGLQFLFEYFSETQRNKGNFPGRFSGRQFSNSRSEMNVSTLELGDSALYLCASSFERETQYFGPGTRLLVL.

This sequence joins TRBV7-6 and TRBJ2-7, with 9 positions matching TRBD1. The CDR3 length is 16 residues. The germline V gene has CDR1 SGHVS and CDR2 FNYEAQ. V shed 5 bases, J shed 3 bases, and the junction held 11 bases outside the gene matches. This CDR3 is CASSPKQGAVVYEQYF. The CDR3 DNA is TGTGCCAGCAGCCCAAAACAGGGGGCGGTGGTCTACGAGCAGTACTTC.

The CDR3 DNA sequence: TGTGCCAGTAGTGGGCTCAGGGATGGCTACACCTTC. Its protein is CASSGLRDGYTF. The chain joins TRBV19 to TRBJ1-2, with a weak D call TRBD1 (5 bases). V lost 5 bases and J lost 6, with 10 bases in between. This CDR3 comprises 12 residues. Germline values: CDR1 LNHDA, CDR2 SQIVND (reference sequence).

The chain recombines TRBV19 with TRBJ2-6; 7 positions agree with TRBD1. This CDR3 is built from 17 residues. Germline V CDR1 and CDR2: LNHDA, SQIVND (reference sequence). The V gene end was trimmed by 7 bases and the J gene end by 5 bases; junction bases not matched to a gene: 14. DNA for the CDR3: TGTGCCAGTATGAAGGTCTCAGGGGGACGCTGGGCCAACGTCCTGACTTTC. Protein sequence: CASMKVSGGRWANVLTF.

The chain carries TRBV15 and TRBJ2-7; the D gene is possibly TRBD2 (6 bases). CDR3 length: 14 amino acids. The V end lost 0 bases, the J end lost 7 bases, and 13 bases lay between the germline ends. CDR1 LNHNV and CDR2 YYDKDF come from the germline V gene (reference sequence). The CDR3 spells CATSREETRGEQYF. Written as DNA, the CDR3 is TGTGCCACCAGCAGAGAAGAGACTAGAGGTGAGCAGTACTTC.

The chain is built from TRBV6-1 and TRBJ1-2, with D hard to call. CDR3 length: 12 residues. CDR1 and CDR2 from the germline V gene are MNHNS and SASEGT. The V and J ends lost 2 bases and 8 bases respectively, with 9 bases between them. CDR3 bases: TGTGCCAGCAGTGAAAATTACTGGGGCTACACCTTC. Amino acids: CASSENYWGYTF.

The gene calls are TRBV11-2 and TRBJ2-1; 11 positions match TRBD2. This CDR3 contains 16 residues. Germline lookup yields CDR1 SGHAT and CDR2 FQNNGV. Trimming at V came to 6 bases and at J to 1 base, leaving 5 bases not matched to a gene. CDR3 sequence reads: CASSYLAGGSYNEQFF. CDR3 in DNA: TGTGCCAGCAGTTACCTAGCGGGAGGATCCTACAATGAGCAGTTCTTC.

CDR3 DNA: TGTGCCAGCAGCGACAGGAGGCAGCCCCAGCATTTT. It translates to CASSDRRQPQHF. The V and J genes are TRBV12-3 or TRBV12-4 and TRBJ1-5; maybe TRBD1 (6 bases). With 6 bases removed from V and 7 bases from J, the gap between germline ends came to 10 bases. The CDR3 extends over 12 amino acids.